The 24 T cell receptor beta chains below come from one sample, sequenced in a study of shared clonotypes between healthy human individuals. Sequencing was performed with immunoSEQ multiplex PCR; in TCRdb, only in-frame clones are kept and a portion is missing. This table has some 100,000 clones, around 65% appearing once. Sequencing was carried out using memory CD8+ T cells sorted from blood. Regarding subset: CD45RO+ cells pooled with CCR7-negative TemRA cells. The source is a woman aged 25 to 39 in good health.

J is TRBJ2-1 and V is TRBV6-6; D uncertain. Trimming pared 8 bases from V and 9 bases from J, leaving 20 bases between. The germline V gene encodes CDR1 MNHNY and CDR2 SVGAGI (reference sequence). This CDR3 is built from 14 residues. CDR3 region: CASSGALERGEQFF. The CDR3 DNA reads as TGTGCCAGCTCTGGAGCACTCGAGAGAGGTGAGCAGTTCTTC.

The chain uses TRBV28 and TRBJ1-5; weak D call: TRBD1 (5 bases). V lost 1 base, J lost 5 bases, and 15 bases lay in between. The CDR3 contains 16 residues. Germline V gene data show CDR1 as MDHEN and CDR2 as SYDVKM. CDR3 sequence: CASSLLGVGSDQPQHF. The CDR3 DNA sequence: TGTGCCAGCAGTTTATTGGGGGTCGGCTCCGATCAGCCCCAGCATTTT. The full variable domain, completed using reference TRBV28 and TRBJ1-5, is DVKVTQSSRYLVKRTGEKVFLECVQDMDHENMFWYRQDPGLGLRLIYFSYDVKMKEKGDIPEGYSVSREKKERFSLILESASTNQTSMYLCASSLLGVGSDQPQHFGDGTRLSIL.

V gene TRBV7-9 combines with J gene TRBJ2-7, with 8 nucleotides matching TRBD1. J lost 4 bases, V lost 5 bases, and 16 bases had no gene match. Germline V CDR1 and CDR2: SEHNR, FQNEAQ (reference sequence). This CDR3 spans 17 amino acids. The DNA for the CDR3 is TGTGCCAGCAGCCTGGGAGACAGGGGACCCCTCTGGTACGAGCAGTACTTC. Protein sequence: CASSLGDRGPLWYEQYF.

The rearrangement uses TRBV5-6 and TRBJ1-2; D is uncertain. V lost 4 bases to trimming and J lost 4 bases, with 14 bases between them. The CDR3 runs to 14 residues. The V gene's germline CDR1 is SGHDT and CDR2 YYEEEE. CDR3 amino acids: CASSLENGAYGYTF. Here the CDR3 DNA reads TGTGCCAGCAGCCTGGAGAATGGAGCCTATGGCTACACCTTC.

CDR3 region: CASSSPSGVNQGEQFF. CDR3 coding DNA: TGTGCCAGCAGCTCACCTTCCGGAGTCAACCAGGGTGAGCAGTTCTTC. The gene calls are TRBV11-3 and TRBJ2-1, with a tentative D call TRBD1 (5 bases). The V end lost 4 bases, the J end lost 9 bases, and 22 bases lay between the germline ends. The germline gives CDR1 SGHNT, CDR2 YENEEA. The CDR3 loop spans 16 amino acids.

This chain connects TRBV5-1 to TRBJ2-1; 8 nucleotides line up with TRBD1. The CDR3 contains 13 residues. Germline V gene sequence: CDR1 SGHRS, CDR2 YFSETQ. V was clipped by 0 bases and J by 9 bases; unmatched bases: 2. The CDR3 DNA follows: TGCGCCAGCAGCTTGGTAACAGGGGGTGAGCAGTTCTTC. Residues: CASSLVTGGEQFF.

To note about this clone: Additional DNA sequences in this sample encode the identical CDR3. V is TRBV29-1 and J is TRBJ1-2; D unclear. The V gene's germline CDR1 is SQVTM and CDR2 ANQGSEA. The V gene lost 1 base and the J gene lost 4 bases, with 10 bases spanning the gap. The CDR3 is 13 amino acids. The CDR3 loop reads CSVEVPVSYGYTF. The DNA for the CDR3 is TGCAGCGTTGAAGTTCCCGTATCCTATGGCTACACCTTC.

This clone was observed once. The rearrangement uses TRBV15 and TRBJ2-3; D not resolved. V gave up 0 bases and J gave up 4 bases, with 8 bases separating them. The CDR3 has 14 residues. Germline V gene sequence: CDR1 LNHNV, CDR2 YYDKDF (reference sequence). The CDR3, as DNA: TGTGCCACCAGCAGAGATCCTGACGCAGATACGCAGTATTTT. Its translation: CATSRDPDADTQYF.

The gene calls are TRBV5-5 and TRBJ2-7, with D possibly matching TRBD2 (6 bases). CDR3 size: 13 residues. CDR1 is SGHKS, CDR2 YYEKEE, per germline (reference sequence). Trimming pared 2 bases from V and 7 bases from J, leaving 13 bases between. The CDR3 is CASSFGAGYEQYF. The CDR3 DNA follows: TGTGCCAGCAGCTTTGGGGCGGGGTATGAGCAGTACTTC.

Only a few counts were recorded for this clone. The V call is TRBV4-2, the J call TRBJ1-2, with TRBD1 matching over 7 bases. Germline V lookup: CDR1 LGHNA, CDR2 YNFKEQ. The CDR3 runs to 15 residues. Trimming removed 5 bases from V and 2 bases from J; junction bases left unmatched: 8. CDR3 DNA sequence: TGTGCCAGCAGCAACCCGGGACAGAGAAACTATGGCTACACCTTC. It specifies CASSNPGQRNYGYTF.

This clone has more than one count but fewer than ten. This chain uses TRBV4-2 with TRBJ2-3, with 10 nucleotides matching TRBD2. The CDR3 is 16 amino acids. The V and J ends lost 0 bases and 6 bases, in that order; junction bases with no gene match: 6. The germline V gene has CDR1 LGHNA and CDR2 YNFKEQ. CDR3 DNA sequence: TGTGCCAGCAGCCAAGATACAGCGGGAGGGGCCGATACGCAGTATTTT. It yields the protein CASSQDTAGGADTQYF.

This clone showed up just once. This same CDR3 is encoded by further DNA sequences in the sample. The chain joins TRBV4-2 to TRBJ2-7, with 7 bases matching TRBD2. Unmatched junction bases numbered 6, after V lost 0 bases and J lost 1 base. This CDR3 spans 16 amino acids. Germline CDR1 reads LGHNA; CDR2 reads YNFKEQ. This CDR3 is CASSQDAASGSYEQYF. The CDR3 nucleotides read TGTGCCAGCAGCCAAGATGCGGCTAGCGGATCCTACGAGCAGTACTTC.

This rearrangement joins TRBV27 to TRBJ2-7; 7 nucleotides line up with TRBD2. Germline-derived CDR1 and CDR2 are MNHEY and SMNVEV (reference sequence). The CDR3 runs 14 residues. Losses at the gene ends were 6 bases for V and 0 bases for J; bases not matched to a gene: 5. The CDR3 DNA follows: TGTGCCAGCAGCGAACGGGACTACTCCTACGAGCAGTACTTC. It specifies CASSERDYSYEQYF.

This clone was counted once. This sequence joins TRBV2 and TRBJ1-1; D is unclear. V gave up 8 bases and J gave up 4 bases, with 20 bases separating them. The CDR3 spans 15 residues. CDR1 and CDR2 (germline): SNHLY, FYNNEI. The CDR3 nucleotides read TGTGCCAGCCGAACTTCCCCGGCCCGGGGCACTGAAGCTTTCTTT. Protein: CASRTSPARGTEAFF.

This chain joins TRBV7-8 and TRBJ2-5; 7 bases fit TRBD1. This CDR3 contains 17 residues. V shed 5 bases and J 0 bases; nucleotides not matched to a gene: 12. Germline values: CDR1 SGHVS, CDR2 FQNEAQ. The CDR3: CASSPRTRQGYQETQYF. Written as DNA, the CDR3 is TGTGCCAGCAGCCCGCGAACGAGACAGGGTTACCAAGAGACCCAGTACTTC.

V and J are TRBV9 and TRBJ2-1; TRBD2 matches at 10 bases. Looked up from germline, CDR1 is SGDLS and CDR2 is YYNGEE. V lost 3 bases, J lost 6 bases, and 6 bases stayed unmatched. CDR3 length equals 15 residues. CDR3 residues: CASSASGRALNEQFF. The CDR3 nucleotides are TGTGCCAGCAGCGCCAGCGGGAGGGCCCTCAATGAGCAGTTCTTC.

This clone was counted many times. The CDR3 loop reads CASSHDGGTSLSDEQFF. CDR3 coding DNA: TGTGCCAGCAGCCATGACGGCGGGACTAGTCTTTCCGATGAGCAGTTCTTC. The chain combines TRBV2 with TRBJ2-1, with 8 bases that match TRBD2. CDR3 length: 17 residues. CDR1 is SNHLY, CDR2 FYNNEI, per germline. Trimming took 6 bases from V and 8 from J; bases not matched to a gene: 18.

This clone has just a few counts. The chain's CDR3 is CASSPGDSGANVLTF. The CDR3 DNA sequence: TGTGCCAGCAGTCCCGGGGACTCTGGGGCCAACGTCCTGACTTTC. This sequence joins TRBV28 and TRBJ2-6, with D possibly matching TRBD2 (5 bases). V lost 5 bases, J lost 0 bases, and 8 bases lay in between. CDR1 is MDHEN, CDR2 SYDVKM, per germline. The CDR3 contains 15 residues.

The chain joins TRBV19 to TRBJ2-6; D is unclear. Per the germline V gene, CDR1 is LNHDA and CDR2 is SQIVND (reference sequence). The CDR3 has 15 residues. Trimming shortened V by 5 bases and J by 4 bases, and 12 bases separated the two germline ends. Here the CDR3 DNA reads TGTGCCAGTAGTCGGGTAGGGTTAGGGGCCAACGTCCTGACTTTC. Residues: CASSRVGLGANVLTF. The full variable domain, its missing parts supplied by reference TRBV19 and TRBJ2-6, is DGGITQSPKYLFRKEGQNVTLSCEQNLNHDAMYWYRQDPGQGLRLIYYSQIVNDFQKGDIAEGYSVSREKKESFPLTVTSAQKNPTAFYLCASSRVGLGANVLTFGAGSRLTVL.

The gene calls are TRBV25-1 and TRBJ1-1; 10 bases fit TRBD1. Germline CDR1 reads MGHDK; CDR2 reads SYGVNS. V dropped 5 bases and J dropped 5; count of bases not matched to a gene: 5. This CDR3 contains 14 residues. The CDR3 here is CASSPGTGETEAFF. The DNA of the CDR3 is TGTGCCAGCAGTCCGGGGACAGGGGAAACTGAAGCTTTCTTT. Full variable domain (rest looked up from reference TRBV25-1 and TRBJ1-1): EADIYQTPRYLVIGTGKKITLECSQTMGHDKMYWYQQDPGMELHLIHYSYGVNSTEKGDLSSESTVSRIRTEHFPLTLESARPSHTSQYLCASSPGTGETEAFFGQGTRLTVV.

The chain employs TRBV28 and TRBJ1-3; 9 bases are a match to TRBD1. Germline V CDR1 and CDR2: MDHEN, SYDVKM. Trimming took 3 bases from V and 8 from J; bases not matched to a gene: 2. The CDR3 is made up of 13 amino acids. Here the CDR3 reads CASSFGQGYTIYF. In DNA form, the CDR3 reads TGTGCCAGCAGTTTTGGACAGGGGTACACCATATATTTT.

V and J are TRBV7-8 and TRBJ2-1; D uncertain. V was cut by 4 bases and J by 0 bases, with 13 bases left in between. Germline V gene data show CDR1 as SGHVS and CDR2 as FQNEAQ. The CDR3 is 16 amino acids. The CDR3 sequence is CASSSKPHISYNEQFF. The CDR3 DNA reads as TGTGCCAGCAGCTCGAAGCCACATATCTCCTACAATGAGCAGTTCTTC. The complete variable domain, with remaining parts taken from reference TRBV7-8 and TRBJ2-1, reads GAGVSQSPRYKVAKRGQDVALRCDPISGHVSLFWYQQALGQGPEFLTYFQNEAQLDKSGLPSDRFFAERPEGSVSTLKIQRTQQEDSAVYLCASSSKPHISYNEQFFGPGTRLTVL.

The chain carries TRBV2 and TRBJ2-3; maybe TRBD2 (6 bases). The V and J ends lost 6 bases and 2 bases respectively, with 15 bases between them. CDR1 and CDR2 from the germline V gene are SNHLY and FYNNEI. This CDR3 has 15 amino acids. Here the CDR3 DNA reads TGTGCCAGCAGAGCTCCGGGACTGAACACAGATACGCAGTATTTT. Amino acids: CASRAPGLNTDTQYF.

This chain joins TRBV7-8 and TRBJ1-6; 7 bases are a match to TRBD1. V lost 3 bases, J lost 10 bases, and 12 bases stayed unmatched. The CDR3 spans 16 residues. The germline V gene has CDR1 SGHVS and CDR2 FQNEAQ. The CDR3 nucleotides read TGTGCCAGCAGCTTTACAGACAGGGAAGGAAGCTCACCCCTCCACTTT. Translating it yields CASSFTDREGSSPLHF.